The 7 T cell receptor beta chains reported below all come from one sample, sequenced in a study of CD8 T cells in Susac syndrome (dated by TCRdb to 2018 to 2020). The library was obtained by the immunoSEQ multiplex PCR assay. RNA was extracted with the RNeasy kit and 0.5 to 1 ug was reverse transcribed using random hexamers. TCRdb applied fastp at Q25 and MiXCR to the public reads, then kept only in-frame beta chains. Records with the same CDR3 protein are collapsed into one entry carrying the most frequent genes and DNA. Recorded for this sample are 80,000 to 90,000 distinct CDR3 sequences; approximately 95% of them occurred a single time. 0.46% of the sample is taken by the ten largest. Sequenced input: CD8+ T cells from PBMCs. These receptors all stem from a human donor with Susac syndrome.

The chain recombines TRBV9 with TRBJ2-2; D perhaps matches TRBD2 (6 bases). Per the germline V gene, CDR1 is SGDLS and CDR2 is YYNGEE. With 0 bases removed from V and 6 bases from J, the gap between germline ends came to 9 bases. CDR3 length: 14 amino acids. This chain's CDR3 is CASSVVSGPGELFF. In nucleotides, the CDR3 is TGTGCCAGCAGCGTAGTTAGCGGACCCGGGGAGCTGTTTTTT.

The chain couples TRBV27 to TRBJ2-5; D uncertain. Trimming pared 4 bases from V and 4 bases from J, leaving 19 bases between. The germline CDR1 and CDR2 sequences are MNHEY and SMNVEV (reference sequence). The CDR3 loop spans 16 amino acids. The CDR3 DNA sequence: TGTGCCAGCAGTTCCGGTTTCGACCGCCCTGGAGAGACCCAGTACTTC. This codes for CASSSGFDRPGETQYF.

The chain recombines TRBV29-1 with TRBJ2-3; D gene uncertain. V lost 7 bases and J lost 3, with 14 bases in between. Germline assignment: CDR1 SQVTM and CDR2 ANQGSEA. CDR3 length: 13 residues. The CDR3 spells CSADPRATDTQYF. CDR3 nucleotides: TGCAGCGCCGACCCCCGGGCTACAGATACGCAGTATTTT.

The chain combines TRBV20-1 with TRBJ2-7, with D uncertain. V dropped 2 bases and J dropped 2 bases, with 10 bases sitting between them. Germline loops: CDR1 DFQATT, CDR2 SNEGSKA (reference sequence). The CDR3 runs to 13 residues. The CDR3 sequence: CSARSGGTYEQYF. The CDR3 bases are TGCAGTGCTAGATCAGGTGGGACCTACGAGCAGTACTTC.

The chain links TRBV6-6 to TRBJ2-7; unclear D gene. Germline CDR1 MNHNY, CDR2 SVGAGI (reference sequence). The V end was cut by 6 bases, the J end by 2 bases, with 11 bases between. The CDR3 loop spans 13 amino acids. CDR3 sequence reads: CASSSGSPYEQYF. DNA of the CDR3: TGTGCCAGCAGCTCGGGTTCCCCCTACGAGCAGTACTTC.

This chain links TRBV4-2 with TRBJ2-2, with D unresolved. Germline CDR1 is LGHNA and CDR2 is YNFKEQ. V lost 0 bases and J lost 4, with 9 bases in between. The CDR3 loop spans 15 amino acids. The CDR3 sequence is CASSQEWDSTGELFF. The CDR3 nucleotides are TGTGCCAGCAGCCAAGAATGGGATAGCACCGGGGAGCTGTTTTTT.

The chain joins TRBV7-2 to TRBJ2-3; 9 nucleotides align to TRBD2. CDR3 length: 15 residues. V trimming: 10 bases; J trimming: 5 bases; junction bases outside the gene matches: 13. CDR1 is SGHTA and CDR2 is FQGNSA in the germline V gene. CDR3 loop: CATLGRAGGGDTQYF. The CDR3, as DNA: TGTGCCACCCTGGGGAGGGCGGGAGGGGGAGATACGCAGTATTTT. Full variable domain (rest looked up from reference TRBV7-2 and TRBJ2-3): GAGVSQSPSNKVTEKGKDVELRCDPISGHTALYWYRQSLGQGLEFLIYFQGNSAPDKSGLPSDRFSAERTGGSVSTLTIQRTQQEDSAVYLCATLGRAGGGDTQYFGPGTRLTVL.